What follows are 13 T cell receptor beta chains derived from one specimen sequenced in a study of T-cell memory formation after mild COVID-19. Each CDR3 protein gets one entry after TCRdb re-called the 5' RACE reads with MiXCR. Of about 140,000 distinct CDR3 sequences in the sample, more than 12% were seen once. Sequencing was performed on PBMCs or a T cell subset sorted from them (not recorded which). These receptors originate from an adult woman who had mild COVID-19 (a few samples of this study predate the infection). Cell type and time point are not known.

This chain uses TRBV25-1 with TRBJ2-3; maybe TRBD1 (5 bases). CDR3 length equals 13 residues. Germline V gives CDR1 MGHDK, CDR2 SYGVNS. Trimming pared 6 bases from V and 4 bases from J, leaving 11 bases between. CDR3 coding DNA: TGTGCCAGCAGGGACATAGGGGCAGATACGCAGTATTTT. Amino acids: CASRDIGADTQYF. Full variable domain (rest looked up from reference TRBV25-1 and TRBJ2-3): EADIYQTPRYLVIGTGKKITLECSQTMGHDKMYWYQQDPGMELHLIHYSYGVNSTEKGDLSSESTVSRIRTEHFPLTLESARPSHTSQYLCASRDIGADTQYFGPGTRLTVL.

This clonotype was observed a handful of times. The V and J genes are TRBV30 and TRBJ2-1; D possibly uses TRBD1 or TRBD2 (5 bases each). Germline V gives CDR1 GTSNPN, CDR2 SVGIG (reference sequence). V was trimmed by 3 bases and J by 6 bases, leaving 9 bases between them. The CDR3 has 12 amino acids. The CDR3 coding sequence is TGTGCCTGGAGACCGAGGGGCAATGAGCAGTTCTTC. This sequence encodes CAWRPRGNEQFF.

This clonotype was seen a handful of times. This chain joins TRBV12-3 or TRBV12-4 and TRBJ2-1, with TRBD2 matching 13 bases. This CDR3 has 14 residues. V gave up 6 bases and J gave up 9 bases; unmatched junction bases: 5. The CDR3 DNA reads TGTGCCAGCAGAAGGACTAGCGGGAGTTTTGAGCAGTTCTTC. Amino acids: CASRRTSGSFEQFF.

In this sample, this clonotype turned up a few times. J is TRBJ1-1 and V is TRBV11-2; TRBD1 aligns across 7 bases. With V trimmed by 5 bases and J by 0 bases, 9 bases remained unmatched. Germline assignment: CDR1 SGHAT and CDR2 FQNNGV. The CDR3 totals 16 residues. CDR3 bases: TGTGCCAGCAGCGCCGGGACAGTAGAGTTGAACACTGAAGCTTTCTTT. It specifies CASSAGTVELNTEAFF.

This clonotype was detected a few times. The J gene is TRBJ2-1, the V gene TRBV6-5; 11 nucleotides match TRBD2. The CDR3 is 15 amino acids. Per the germline V gene, CDR1 is MNHEY and CDR2 is SVGAGI. V lost 7 bases and J lost 4; bases outside the gene matches: 6. CDR3 amino acids: CASIAGGPRYNEQFF. In DNA, the CDR3 is TGTGCCAGCATAGCGGGGGGGCCTCGTTACAATGAGCAGTTCTTC.

This clonotype occurred a few times. The gene calls are TRBV7-2 and TRBJ2-7; TRBD2 aligns across 7 bases. The junction had 12 bases not matched to a gene; V was cut back by 4 bases and J by 6 bases. This CDR3 comprises 15 residues. CDR1 SGHTA and CDR2 FQGNSA come from the germline V gene. CDR3 coding DNA: TGTGCCAGCAGCTCGGCGGGGCGGGAGTTGCTCGAGCAGTACTTC. Translation gives CASSSAGRELLEQYF.

The chain has TRBV20-1 and TRBJ2-3; 10 nucleotides line up with TRBD1. With 7 bases clipped from V and 4 bases from J, the junction kept 2 bases outside the gene matches. The CDR3 is made up of 12 amino acids. Looked up from germline, CDR1 is DFQATT and CDR2 is SNEGSKA (reference sequence). CDR3 residues: CSVGQGADTQYF. CDR3 sequence (DNA): TGCAGTGTCGGACAGGGGGCAGATACGCAGTATTTT.

V and J are TRBV14 and TRBJ2-1; D call uncertain. Germline CDR1 is SGHDN and CDR2 is FVKESK. This CDR3 is 15 amino acids long. Trimming left V 2 bases short and J 7 bases short, with 15 bases between. In DNA form, the CDR3 reads TGTGCCAGCAGCCAATCGATTAATCGCAGGAATGAGCAGTTCTTC. Residues: CASSQSINRRNEQFF.

This clonotype was seen a handful of times. The rearrangement uses TRBV20-1 and TRBJ2-7; 9 bases agree with TRBD1. The trim removed 6 bases at V and 1 base at J, leaving 4 bases unmatched. CDR3 length equals 13 residues. CDR1 is DFQATT, CDR2 SNEGSKA, per germline (reference sequence). CDR3 sequence: CSASDRGSYEQYF. DNA of the CDR3: TGCAGTGCGAGCGACAGGGGGTCCTACGAGCAGTACTTC.

This clonotype was picked up one time. The rearrangement uses TRBV6-5 and TRBJ1-4; the D gene is possibly TRBD1 (5 bases). V was pared by 6 bases and J by 5 bases, with 13 bases between. Looked up from germline, CDR1 is MNHEY and CDR2 is SVGAGI. CDR3 size: 14 residues. CDR3 bases: TGTGCCAGCAGCCCTTTAGGGGAGAATGAAAAACTGTTTTTT. Its translation: CASSPLGENEKLFF.

CDR3: CATLGQETYEQYF. CDR3 bases: TGTGCCACCTTGGGACAGGAAACCTACGAGCAGTACTTC. This chain joins TRBV2 and TRBJ2-7, with 8 bases matching TRBD1. This CDR3 has 13 residues. V was clipped by 10 bases and J by 2 bases; unmatched bases: 7. The germline gives CDR1 SNHLY, CDR2 FYNNEI.

This clonotype was seen just once. The chain links TRBV2 to TRBJ2-1; a weak D match, TRBD1 (6 bases). Looked up from germline, CDR1 is SNHLY and CDR2 is FYNNEI. Trimming left V 7 bases short and J 4 bases short, with 17 bases between. The length of the CDR3 is 15 residues. CDR3 in amino acids: CASIIQGTWYNEQFF. CDR3 sequence (DNA): TGTGCCAGCATCATACAGGGAACGTGGTACAATGAGCAGTTCTTC. The variable domain in full, with the rest retrieved from reference TRBV2 and TRBJ2-1, is EPEVTQTPSHQVTQMGQEVILRCVPISNHLYFYWYRQILGQKVEFLVSFYNNEISEKSEIFDDQFSVERPDGSNFTLKIRSTKLEDSAMYFCASIIQGTWYNEQFFGPGTRLTVL.

This clonotype has just a few counts. The chain has TRBV5-8 and TRBJ1-1; D call uncertain. This CDR3 is 13 amino acids long. From germline, CDR1 is SGHTS and CDR2 YDEGEE. V lost 4 bases and J lost 7, with 14 bases in between. CDR3 nucleotide sequence: TGTGCCAGCAGCCTTCTGGCGAATAGTGAAGCTTTCTTT. Encoded protein: CASSLLANSEAFF.